The clone carrying this T cell receptor (beta chain) has more than one count but fewer than ten. What it binds is unknown. The CDR3 is made up of 13 amino acids. Germline V gene data show CDR1 as KGHSH and CDR2 as LQKENI. V lost 5 bases and J lost 1, with 8 bases in between. The sample comes from a study of T cells after yellow fever vaccination. General study findings and limits: Clones from primary vaccination mostly reappeared after the booster (approximately 96% CD4, just over 85% CD8). Across the CD4 and CD8 compartments, a small share of clonotypes was present in both. Weaker, the secondary response peaked sooner, at day 5 versus 15.

The 5'RACE template-switching step produced TCR cDNA and added a universal primer site and UMIs. TCRdb recomputed calls from the 5' RACE reads with MiXCR, one row per CDR3 protein. The table lists a few hundred thousand distinct CDR3 sequences, roughly 21% of them singletons. The sequencing here drew on PBMCs, taken 15 days after the yellow fever booster vaccination. The chain is built from TRBV18 and TRBJ1-1; D uncertain. The receptor was isolated from a man aged 30 to 39 who received the YFV17D yellow fever vaccine. CDR3 sequence: CASSSTQNTEAFF. CDR3 bases: TGTGCCAGCTCATCCACGCAGAACACTGAAGCTTTCTTT.